This T cell receptor beta chain originates from a study of control samples from healthy donors and cancer patients. Germline V gives CDR1 MRHNA, CDR2 SNTAGT. This CDR3 has 14 amino acids. V was shortened by 6 bases and J by 5 bases, with 11 bases between the two germline ends. Repertoires were generated with immunoSEQ multiplex PCR, while TCRdb's copy carries only in-frame clones and drops some. The sample lists roughly 400,000 clones, around nine tenths occurring once. The sequence came from a man aged 35-49 years with head and neck cancer. V usage is TRBV6-4 and J usage is TRBJ1-6; D is unclear. The sample taken for sequencing was PBMCs. CDR3 amino acids: CASRPDGDNSPLHF. CDR3 coding DNA: TGTGCCAGCAGACCTGACGGGGATAATTCACCCCTCCACTTT.